The sequence of this T cell receptor (beta chain) was determined in a study of shared clonotypes between healthy human individuals. The authors split each subset's genomic DNA evenly across several immunoSEQ plates. Profiling relied on immunoSEQ multiplex PCR, and the TCRdb table lists in-frame clones only, not all of them. In the table there are about 2.4 million clones, roughly 93% of which are singletons. Worth noting for this clone: Antigen unknown.

CDR1 is SEHNR and CDR2 is FQNEAQ in the germline V gene (reference sequence). V dropped 5 bases and J dropped 1; count of bases not matched to a gene: 8. The CDR3 runs to 16 residues. Whole-study results and caveats: It was anticipated that sequencing depth would influence how many clonotypes donors shared. Estimated richness was generally greater in naive than memory subsets. Generation of non-shared clonotypes was less probable than generation of clonotypes shared by all four donors.

The chain has TRBV7-9 and TRBJ2-1, with 7 bases lining up with TRBD2. Sample: naive CD4+ T cells from PBMCs. Subset meaning: CD45RA+ positively selected. The source of this sequence is a man in his late teens or twenties in good health. Some clones in this sample may be carry-over from other donors' samples. CDR3 protein: CASSPLGGSSYNEQFF. The CDR3 DNA follows: TGTGCCAGCAGCCCCCTGGGCGGGAGTTCCTACAATGAGCAGTTCTTC.